This T cell receptor beta chain was observed in a study of cytotoxic CD8 clonotypes in ibrutinib-treated CLL. In the study overall: The cohort had around 11 relapsed/refractory and around 15 treatment-naive patients, some 17 IGHV unmutated. Whole-study results and caveats: Clonality rose at ibrutinib response and fell back toward baseline at progression. At baseline, clonality was higher than in age-matched healthy donors and correlated with CD8+ counts.

Produced via immunoSEQ multiplex PCR; TCRdb's table is partial and in-frame only. The table lists about 21,000 clones, over 70% of them singletons. The J segment lost 4 bases and the V segment lost 1 base, leaving 10 bases of the junction unmatched. This CDR3 contains 15 residues. The germline V gene encodes CDR1 SQVTM and CDR2 ANQGSEA. The source of about 2 micrograms of genomic DNA for TCR beta libraries was cryopreserved PBMCs. Notes on this clone: Its antigen remains unidentified.

The receptor was derived from a human donor with chronic lymphocytic leukemia. Sequencing used PBMCs, obtained before ibrutinib treatment. The rearrangement joins TRBV29-1 to TRBJ2-7, with 7 bases that match TRBD2. The CDR3 bases are TGCAGCGTTGAAGTGGGTTTGGGAGGGCCATACGAGCAGTACTTC. Translated: CSVEVGLGGPYEQYF.